This T cell receptor beta chain was observed in a study of cytomegalovirus exposure and HLA in healthy donors. For this clone: Antigen: not known.

60 Vbeta and 13 Jbeta primers were used in PCR. The protocol was immunoSEQ multiplex PCR, while the TCRdb copy is restricted to in-frame clones and leaves out a portion. The data show 180,000 or so clones, around 76% seen once. Trimming removed 5 bases from V and 2 bases from J, with 15 bases in between. Germline CDR1 reads SGHVS; CDR2 reads FNYEAQ. The CDR3 runs 16 residues. Findings and limits, study-wide: Analyses of presence and absence presupposed an approximately uniform sequencing depth across donors. A link between a missense DCLRE1C variant and TCR beta V- and J-gene trimming emerged from a later analysis.

V usage is TRBV7-6 and J usage is TRBJ2-2; D is uncertain. Sample: PBMCs. This clonotype was obtained from a man aged 40-49 years in good health and CMV-seronegative. The CDR3: CASSRYKNSNTGELFF. The CDR3 nucleotides are TGTGCCAGCAGCCGATACAAAAACAGTAACACCGGGGAGCTGTTTTTT.